These T cell receptor beta chains were read from a single sample in a study of cytomegalovirus exposure and HLA in healthy donors. The repertoire was sequenced with immunoSEQ multiplex PCR; TCRdb's copy has only in-frame clones and lacks some. This table holds about 190,000 clones, around 83% found once. Specimen: PBMCs. The receptor set was obtained from a woman between 45 and 60 years old in good health and CMV-seropositive. CDR3s include the opening cysteine and the closing phenylalanine or tryptophan. A D gene is named only where the DNA matches it firmly. Clone size, where shown, is once, few, many, or a class for clones that have expanded.

CDR3 length	J gene	V gene	D gene	clone size	CDR3 protein	CDR3 DNA
14	TRBJ2-7	TRBV7-8	TRBD1	.	CASVPTGGGYEQYF	TGTGCCAGCGTCCCGACAGGGGGAGGATACGAGCAGTACTTC
15	TRBJ1-3	TRBV4-1	TRBD1	few	CASSQQQGGGNTIYF	TGCGCCAGCAGCCAACAACAGGGGGGTGGAAACACCATATATTTT
15	TRBJ2-7	TRBV6-5	.	.	CASSSLDSGTYEQYF	TGTGCCAGCAGTTCCCTAGACTCCGGAACCTACGAGCAGTACTTC
12	TRBJ1-1	TRBV28	.	.	CASSLPGDEAFF	TGTGCCAGCAGTTTACCAGGGGATGAAGCTTTCTTT
15	TRBJ1-2	TRBV28	TRBD1	.	CASSPPGQGYHGYTF	TGTGCCAGCAGTCCCCCGGGACAGGGATATCATGGCTACACCTTC
15	TRBJ2-5	TRBV29-1	.	once	CSVEGARGYQETQYF	TGCAGCGTTGAAGGGGCCCGTGGGTACCAAGAGACCCAGTACTTC
14	TRBJ1-2	TRBV5-5	TRBD1	.	CASSLAQGAGGYTF	TGTGCCAGCAGCTTGGCGCAGGGGGCGGGGGGCTACACCTTC
13	TRBJ1-4	TRBV28	TRBD1	.	CASSRDRGEKLFF	TGTGCCAGCAGTAGGGACAGGGGTGAAAAACTGTTTTTT
17	TRBJ2-7	TRBV7-8	.	.	CASSLTLGGPSSYEQYF	TGTGCCAGCAGCTTAACGCTGGGGGGACCGAGCTCCTACGAGCAGTACTTC
14	TRBJ2-7	TRBV19	.	.	CASSISRSSYEQYF	TGTGCCAGTAGTATTAGTCGATCCTCCTACGAGCAGTACTTC
16	TRBJ2-1	TRBV4-2	TRBD1	.	CASSQTGTGGLNEQFF	TGTGCCAGCAGCCAGACCGGGACAGGGGGATTGAATGAGCAGTTCTTC
16	TRBJ2-2	TRBV9	TRBD2	once	CASSLGAREGTGELFF	TGTGCCAGCAGCCTAGGAGCCCGGGAGGGCACCGGGGAGCTGTTTTTT
16	TRBJ2-2	TRBV5-1	.	once	CASSDRPGQNTGELFF	TGCGCCAGCAGCGACCGACCGGGACAGAACACCGGGGAGCTGTTTTTT
14	TRBJ2-5	TRBV7-9	TRBD1	.	CASTLGTAQETQYF	TGTGCCAGCACCCTGGGGACAGCCCAAGAGACCCAGTACTTC
15	TRBJ1-2	TRBV13	TRBD1	.	CASRAGTGGVDGYTF	TGTGCCAGCAGGGCCGGGACAGGGGGGGTCGATGGCTACACCTTC
15	TRBJ2-3	TRBV7-2	TRBD1	.	CASSSGQVGADTQYF	TGTGCCAGCAGCTCGGGACAGGTTGGGGCAGATACGCAGTATTTT
14	TRBJ1-5	TRBV28	.	.	CASSQGLSNQPQHF	TGTGCCAGCAGTCAGGGGTTGAGCAATCAGCCCCAGCATTTT
13	TRBJ1-1	TRBV11-3	.	.	CASSRDRNTEAFF	TGTGCCAGCAGCCGAGACAGAAACACTGAAGCTTTCTTT
16	TRBJ2-7	TRBV4-2	.	.	CASSQDLLRQSYEQYF	TGTGCCAGCAGCCAAGATTTACTAAGGCAGTCCTACGAGCAGTACTTC
14	TRBJ2-7	TRBV4-1	.	.	CASSQLDIEDEQYF	TGCGCCAGCAGCCAATTGGATATTGAGGACGAGCAGTACTTC
14	TRBJ1-4	TRBV5-1	TRBD1	few	CASTPGQSNEKLFF	TGCGCCAGTACTCCGGGACAGTCAAATGAAAAACTGTTTTTT
13	TRBJ2-1	TRBV7-2	.	.	CASSYSHPGEQFF	TGTGCCAGCAGCTATAGCCATCCGGGAGAGCAGTTCTTC